The clone carrying this TCR beta chain has more than one count but fewer than ten. Its matching antigen is unknown. The data stem from a study of identifying expanded T cells in peripheral blood. Study observations and caveats: Over two and four weeks, about 16 and 19 clones changed, versus 1.2 between replicates.

The CDR3 loop spans 14 amino acids. V was clipped by 4 bases and J by 2 bases, with 13 bases between them. Germline V lookup: CDR1 SQVTM, CDR2 ANQGSEA. Healthy donors had no documented immune events, such as infections, while sampled. Clones were read by immunoSEQ multiplex PCR, and TCRdb kept only the in-frame ones, dropping some. The sample records some 130,000 clones, approximately 86% being singletons. This clonotype was obtained from a person aged 18-69 years in good health. The J gene is TRBJ2-3, the V gene TRBV29-1; no firm D call. The sample was blood. The CDR3: CSVGFGWSTDTQYF. The CDR3 region has the DNA TGCAGCGTTGGATTTGGATGGTCCACAGATACGCAGTATTTT.